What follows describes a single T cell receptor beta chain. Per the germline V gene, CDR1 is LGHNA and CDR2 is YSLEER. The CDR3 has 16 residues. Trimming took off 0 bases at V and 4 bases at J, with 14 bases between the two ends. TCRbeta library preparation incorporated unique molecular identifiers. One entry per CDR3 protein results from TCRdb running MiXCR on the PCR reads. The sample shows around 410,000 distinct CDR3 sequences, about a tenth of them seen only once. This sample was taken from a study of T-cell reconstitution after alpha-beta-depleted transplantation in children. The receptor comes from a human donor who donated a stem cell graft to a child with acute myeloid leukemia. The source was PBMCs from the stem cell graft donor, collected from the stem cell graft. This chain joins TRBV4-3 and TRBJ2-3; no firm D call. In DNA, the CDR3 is TGCGCCAGCAGCCAAGAAAACCGGGCAGGCTCAGATACGCAGTATTTT. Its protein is CASSQENRAGSDTQYF.